Below, 29 T cell receptor beta chains from the same sample are listed, as sequenced in a study of beta chain features in type 1 diabetes. What was sequenced were expressed TCRB transcripts, since all of the isolated RNA had been reverse transcribed. Produced via immunoSEQ multiplex PCR; TCRdb's table is partial and in-frame only. The table has some 900,000 clones, roughly 17% seen once. The sample comprised naive CD4+ T cells from blood. The receptor source for this set is a woman between 18 and 30 years old in good health.

CDR3: CASSFIRQNTEAFF. The CDR3 DNA reads TGTGCCAGCAGTTTCATCAGACAGAACACTGAAGCTTTCTTT. This chain connects TRBV28 to TRBJ1-1; D not certain. V lost 3 bases to trimming and J lost 1 base, with 9 bases between them. Germline V gives CDR1 MDHEN, CDR2 SYDVKM. The CDR3 length is 14 residues.

V and J are TRBV18 and TRBJ2-1; TRBD2 aligns across 13 bases. This CDR3 contains 18 residues. V lost 8 bases, J lost 9 bases, and 19 bases stayed unmatched. Looked up from germline, CDR1 is KGHSH and CDR2 is LQKENI. The CDR3 region is CASPSTRTGTSGISEQFF. The CDR3 DNA follows: TGTGCCAGCCCAAGTACGCGAACCGGGACTAGCGGGATCAGTGAGCAGTTCTTC. Based on the CDR3 plus reference TRBV18 and TRBJ2-1, the full variable domain is NAGVMQNPRHLVRRRGQEARLRCSPMKGHSHVYWYRQLPEEGLKFMVYLQKENIIDESGMPKERFSAEFPKEGPSILRIQQVVRGDSAAYFCASPSTRTGTSGISEQFFGPGTRLTVL.

V is TRBV6-6 and J is TRBJ2-1; 9 bases are a match to TRBD2. Germline CDR1 reads MNHNY; CDR2 reads SVGAGI (reference sequence). The CDR3 extends over 16 amino acids. After removal of 6 bases from V and 9 bases from J, the junction contained 15 bases not matched to a gene. The CDR3 sequence is CASRRRAGGQTGEQFF. The DNA for the CDR3 is TGTGCCAGCAGGAGACGAGCGGGAGGTCAAACGGGTGAGCAGTTCTTC.

The J gene is TRBJ2-1, the V gene TRBV6-4; 11 bases map to TRBD2. The CDR3 length is 15 residues. Germline CDR1 reads MRHNA; CDR2 reads SNTAGT. V dropped 5 bases and J dropped 4; count of bases not matched to a gene: 4. The CDR3 is CASSSGTSGYNEQFF. DNA of the CDR3: TGTGCCAGCAGTAGTGGGACTAGCGGATACAATGAGCAGTTCTTC.

The V and J genes are TRBV6-5 and TRBJ2-1; 7 bases fit TRBD1. Germline trimming cut 5 bases from V and 2 bases from J; bases unmatched to any gene: 6. Germline CDR1 and CDR2: MNHEY and SVGAGI. The CDR3 runs to 15 residues. CDR3 bases: TGTGCCAGCAGTGCCGGGACAGCCCCCTACAATGAGCAGTTCTTC. Protein: CASSAGTAPYNEQFF.

This clone was counted a few times. The same CDR3 arises from other DNA sequences in this sample as well. The chain links TRBV19 to TRBJ2-5, with D unclear. V was shortened by 4 bases and J by 0 bases, with 6 bases between the two germline ends. The germline V gene has CDR1 LNHDA and CDR2 SQIVND (reference sequence). The CDR3 length is 13 residues. For the CDR3, the DNA is TGTGCCAGTAGTACACAGAACCAAGAGACCCAGTACTTC. This gives the protein CASSTQNQETQYF.

The chain is built from TRBV19 and TRBJ2-2, with 8 positions matching TRBD2. Germline values: CDR1 LNHDA, CDR2 SQIVND (reference sequence). This CDR3 spans 16 amino acids. Losses at the gene ends were 7 bases for V and 1 base for J; bases not matched to a gene: 8. CDR3 coding DNA: TGTGCCAGTAAGAGATTAGCGGGACTGAACACCGGGGAGCTGTTTTTT. As protein: CASKRLAGLNTGELFF.

This clone was counted a single time. The chain carries TRBV25-1 and TRBJ2-1; weak D call: TRBD1 (6 bases). The CDR3 has 15 amino acids. The germline CDR1 and CDR2 sequences are MGHDK and SYGVNS. With 2 bases removed from V and 8 bases from J, the gap between germline ends came to 16 bases. CDR3 region: CASSEHRQGRDEQFF. The CDR3 DNA is TGTGCCAGCAGTGAACATCGGCAGGGGCGCGATGAGCAGTTCTTC.

This clone was seen only a few times. The genes are TRBV18 and TRBJ1-1; D gene unclear. V was cut by 2 bases and J by 9 bases, with 10 bases left in between. Germline assignment: CDR1 KGHSH and CDR2 LQKENI. This CDR3 region has 12 residues. The chain's CDR3 is CASSPDSAKAFF. CDR3 DNA: TGTGCCAGCTCACCAGATTCAGCCAAAGCTTTCTTT.

The J gene is TRBJ2-1, the V gene TRBV7-9, with D tentatively TRBD2 (6 bases). The CDR3 runs to 15 residues. V shed 5 bases and J shed 3 bases, with 14 bases lying between them. Germline V gene data show CDR1 as SEHNR and CDR2 as FQNEAQ (reference sequence). The DNA of the CDR3 is TGTGCCAGCAGCCTACTAGCTTTGGGCTACAATGAGCAGTTCTTC. This encodes CASSLLALGYNEQFF.

This chain's CDR3 is CASAFLQEYNEQFF. The CDR3 DNA is TGTGCCAGCGCTTTTTTGCAAGAGTACAATGAGCAGTTCTTC. V gene TRBV2 combines with J gene TRBJ2-1; unclear D gene. The CDR3 has 14 amino acids. V was clipped by 8 bases and J by 4 bases, with 15 bases between them. Germline CDR1 and CDR2: SNHLY and FYNNEI.

This clone was detected a few times. The chain carries TRBV7-9 and TRBJ1-4; D remains unclear. Trimming removed 5 bases at V and 3 bases at J, with 13 bases between. The CDR3 loop spans 15 amino acids. Per the germline V gene, CDR1 is SEHNR and CDR2 is FQNEAQ (reference sequence). CDR3 sequence (DNA): TGTGCCAGCAGCCAAGCGGATGGGGCTAATGAAAAACTGTTTTTT. This encodes CASSQADGANEKLFF.

The chain has TRBV10-3 and TRBJ2-1; 10 nucleotides align to TRBD2. The CDR3 sequence is 18 residues long. Germline V gives CDR1 ENHRY, CDR2 SYGVKD. The V segment lost 3 bases and the J segment 6 bases; nucleotides outside the gene matches: 14. Here the CDR3 DNA reads TGTGCCATCAGTGATCTAGCGGGAGTTACCCGGCGCGGCAATGAGCAGTTCTTC. This sequence encodes CAISDLAGVTRRGNEQFF.

The genes are TRBV4-2 and TRBJ2-7; D remains unclear. The CDR3 is 15 residues long. In germline, CDR1 is LGHNA, CDR2 YNFKEQ. V lost 1 base and J 6 bases, leaving 16 bases between the germline ends. CDR3 nucleotides: TGTGCCAGCAGCCAAGGCACCCACTCCTCGACCGAGCAGTACTTC. Protein: CASSQGTHSSTEQYF.

The V gene is TRBV11-2, the J gene TRBJ2-4, with 8 bases identical to TRBD2. The CDR3 has 17 residues. V was clipped by 3 bases and J by 8 bases; unmatched bases: 15. Germline values: CDR1 SGHAT, CDR2 FQNNGV. CDR3 nucleotides: TGTGCCAGCAGCTTCACGACCCAAACAAGCGGGAGTGACATTCAGTACTTC. Encoded protein: CASSFTTQTSGSDIQYF. The complete variable domain, with remaining parts taken from reference TRBV11-2 and TRBJ2-4, reads EAGVAQSPRYKIIEKRQSVAFWCNPISGHATLYWYQQILGQGPKLLIQFQNNGVVDDSQLPKDRFSAERLKGVDSTLKIQPAKLEDSAVYLCASSFTTQTSGSDIQYFGAGTRLSVL.

This chain connects TRBV2 to TRBJ2-3, with 7 bases identical to TRBD2. The germline CDR1 and CDR2 sequences are SNHLY and FYNNEI. CDR3 length equals 16 residues. Trimming cost V 6 bases and J 2 bases; bases outside gene matches: 11. CDR3 region: CASRDLQRDFTDTQYF. The CDR3 nucleotides read TGTGCCAGCAGGGACCTCCAGCGGGACTTCACAGATACGCAGTATTTT.

The rearrangement joins TRBV20-1 to TRBJ2-1, with 9 bases that match TRBD1. The CDR3 is made up of 11 amino acids. Germline V gene data show CDR1 as DFQATT and CDR2 as SNEGSKA (reference sequence). J was trimmed by 5 bases and V by 7 bases; bases with no gene match: 0. CDR3 in amino acids: CSGTGDNEQFF. The CDR3 DNA reads TGCAGTGGGACAGGGGACAATGAGCAGTTCTTC.

The CDR3 sequence: CASNRDPSYNEQFF. Written as DNA, the CDR3 is TGTGCCAGCAACAGGGACCCCTCCTACAATGAGCAGTTCTTC. The chain employs TRBV28 and TRBJ2-1; D is possibly TRBD1 (6 bases). CDR3 size: 14 residues. CDR1 and CDR2 (germline): MDHEN, SYDVKM. Trimming shortened V by 7 bases and J by 0 bases, and 10 bases separated the two germline ends.

The CDR3 bases are TGTGCCAGCAGAGGGACAGCCTCTAATGAAAAACTGTTTTTT. Amino acid sequence: CASRGTASNEKLFF. The chain joins TRBV6-5 to TRBJ1-4, with 7 bases aligning to TRBD1. With V trimmed by 6 bases and J by 3 bases, 4 bases remained unmatched. Germline values: CDR1 MNHEY, CDR2 SVGAGI. The CDR3 has 14 residues.

This clone was seen more than once but under ten times. V usage is TRBV7-2 and J usage is TRBJ2-1; maybe TRBD1 (6 bases). The CDR3 loop spans 17 amino acids. The germline V gene encodes CDR1 SGHTA and CDR2 FQGNSA. Trimming cost V 1 base and J 8 bases, with 21 bases left between them. The CDR3 reads CASSLGPAGNRADEQFF. For the CDR3, the DNA is TGTGCCAGCAGCTTAGGTCCGGCTGGGAACAGGGCGGATGAGCAGTTCTTC.

This clone has only a few counts. The gene calls are TRBV6-5 and TRBJ2-7; TRBD1 matches 7 bases. Germline CDR1 and CDR2: MNHEY and SVGAGI. Germline trimming cut 2 bases from V and 3 bases from J; bases unmatched to any gene: 4. The CDR3 runs 14 residues. CDR3: CASSYRQGNYEQYF. The CDR3 region has the DNA TGTGCCAGCAGTTACCGACAGGGCAACTACGAGCAGTACTTC.

This clone was seen only a few times. This chain connects TRBV7-9 to TRBJ2-1; 9 bases agree with TRBD2. J lost 0 bases, V lost 5 bases, and 11 bases had no gene match. The CDR3 loop spans 18 amino acids. Germline V lookup: CDR1 SEHNR, CDR2 FQNEAQ (reference sequence). As DNA, the CDR3 is TGTGCCAGCAGCGACAGCGGGCTAGCGGGGACCTCCTACAATGAGCAGTTCTTC. It specifies CASSDSGLAGTSYNEQFF.

This clone was observed a few times. V usage is TRBV18 and J usage is TRBJ2-7; 7 positions match TRBD2. Per germline, CDR1 KGHSH and CDR2 LQKENI. V lost 3 bases to trimming and J lost 0 bases; unmatched junction nucleotides: 2. The CDR3 consists of 14 residues. The CDR3: CASSPSGHSYEQYF. The CDR3 nucleotides read TGTGCCAGCTCACCTAGCGGGCACTCCTACGAGCAGTACTTC.

Concerning this clone: A much larger clonotype is one base distant, so this may be a read error. Here the CDR3 reads CASSLVNEQFF. DNA of the CDR3: TGTGCCAGCAGCTTAGTCAATGAGCAGTTCTTC. The chain employs TRBV6-6 and TRBJ2-1; D ambiguous. This CDR3 has 11 residues. Germline V gene data show CDR1 as MNHNY and CDR2 as SVGAGI (reference sequence). V lost 6 bases and J lost 6, with 6 bases in between.

The sample holds a few counts of this clone. This sequence joins TRBV5-1 and TRBJ2-7, with 7 bases fitting TRBD2. J was trimmed by 0 bases and V by 1 base; bases with no gene match: 7. From germline, CDR1 is SGHRS and CDR2 YFSETQ. This CDR3 is 16 amino acids long. CDR3 sequence: CASSLRDRGVSYEQYF. CDR3 coding DNA: TGCGCCAGCAGCTTGCGGGACCGGGGGGTCTCCTACGAGCAGTACTTC.

This clone showed up just a few times. The CDR3 nucleotides are TGTGCCAGCAGTTTCGGGACAGGGGATTTGGAGACCCAGTACTTC. Its protein is CASSFGTGDLETQYF. The chain employs TRBV28 and TRBJ2-5; 10 bases align to TRBD1. The germline gives CDR1 MDHEN, CDR2 SYDVKM. The V segment lost 3 bases and the J segment 5 bases; nucleotides outside the gene matches: 6. This CDR3 spans 15 amino acids.

This clone was counted between two and nine times. The chain is built from TRBV6-5 and TRBJ1-5; D call uncertain. The germline V gene has CDR1 MNHEY and CDR2 SVGAGI. This CDR3 has 13 residues. Trimming took 10 bases from V and 0 from J, leaving 10 bases between them. The CDR3 spells CATTLDSNQPQHF. DNA of the CDR3: TGTGCCACCACATTGGATAGCAATCAGCCCCAGCATTTT.

J is TRBJ1-1 and V is TRBV2, with TRBD1 identical over 8 bases. The CDR3 contains 14 residues. J was trimmed by 4 bases and V by 6 bases; bases with no gene match: 7. Per the germline V gene, CDR1 is SNHLY and CDR2 is FYNNEI. As DNA, the CDR3 is TGTGCCAGCAGGGTCGACACAGGGGGCACTGAAGCTTTCTTT. It codes for CASRVDTGGTEAFF.

This clone has only a few counts. The chain combines TRBV11-2 with TRBJ2-7, with a possible D match to TRBD2 (5 bases). The length of the CDR3 is 16 residues. Germline loops: CDR1 SGHAT, CDR2 FQNNGV. Between the trimmed V and J ends, which lost 4 bases and 5 bases, there was a span of 21 bases. DNA of the CDR3: TGTGCCAGCAGCTCCCGAGGTGCGGGCGTGGCCCACGAGCAGTACTTC. This encodes CASSSRGAGVAHEQYF.